Shown below are 18 T cell receptor beta chains from a single sample sequenced in a study of CD8 T cells in Susac syndrome. The authors reverse transcribed roughly 0.5 to 1 ug RNA with random hexamers. TCRdb re-called the immunoSEQ multiplex PCR reads with MiXCR, one entry per CDR3 protein. This table has some 100,000 distinct CDR3 sequences, around 95% appearing once. The source material was CD4+ T cells from PBMCs. Receptors originate from a human donor in good health.

V gene TRBV7-9 combines with J gene TRBJ2-3; 13 nucleotides agree with TRBD2. From germline, CDR1 is SEHNR and CDR2 FQNEAQ (reference sequence). Unmatched junction bases numbered 1, after V lost 4 bases and J lost 6 bases. The CDR3 has 14 amino acids. DNA of the CDR3: TGTGCCAGCAGCTCGGGACTAGCGGGGGATACGCAGTATTTT. Translated, it gives CASSSGLAGDTQYF.

The chain has TRBV6-2 or TRBV6-3 and TRBJ2-4; TRBD1 is a possible D gene (6 bases). Per the germline V gene, CDR1 is MNHEY and CDR2 is SVGEGT. V lost 7 bases to trimming and J lost 0 bases, with 16 bases between them. The CDR3 consists of 16 residues. CDR3 bases: TGTGCCAGCAACCCCGGACAGAGTCTAGCCAAAAACATTCAGTACTTC. The encoded protein is CASNPGQSLAKNIQYF.

The chain carries TRBV29-1 and TRBJ1-2, with D hard to call. Trimming pared 8 bases from V and 0 bases from J, leaving 10 bases between. The length of the CDR3 is 12 residues. Germline V gives CDR1 SQVTM, CDR2 ANQGSEA. The CDR3 loop reads CSSRAANYGYTF. CDR3 in DNA: TGCAGCTCCCGAGCGGCTAACTATGGCTACACCTTC.

Only one count was recorded for this clonotype. V and J are TRBV12-3 or TRBV12-4 and TRBJ2-6, with 9 positions matching TRBD1. This CDR3 contains 17 residues. J gave up 4 bases and V 5 bases, and 9 bases lay outside the gene matches. The CDR3 protein is CASSPRTGVNGANVLTF. CDR3 in DNA: TGTGCCAGCAGTCCGCGGACAGGGGTAAACGGGGCCAACGTCCTGACTTTC.

This sequence joins TRBV29-1 and TRBJ1-4; D is ambiguous. This CDR3 is 11 amino acids long. The ends were cut back, 4 bases at V and 8 bases at J, with 8 bases in the middle. Looked up from germline, CDR1 is SQVTM and CDR2 is ANQGSEA. The CDR3 DNA follows: TGCAGCGTTGGGGAGAGAGAAAAACTGTTTTTT. Protein product: CSVGEREKLFF.

The V and J genes are TRBV27 and TRBJ2-7; TRBD2 agrees at 8 bases. The germline V gene encodes CDR1 MNHEY and CDR2 SMNVEV (reference sequence). The V gene end was trimmed by 4 bases and the J gene end by 6 bases; junction bases not matched to a gene: 8. This CDR3 has 14 residues. The CDR3 region is CASSSGREVSEQYF. CDR3 DNA: TGTGCCAGCAGTTCGGGGCGGGAGGTCTCCGAGCAGTACTTC.

This clonotype came up once. The chain joins TRBV7-2 to TRBJ2-5; 10 bases fit TRBD1. CDR3 size: 16 residues. The germline V gene encodes CDR1 SGHTA and CDR2 FQGNSA. With V trimmed by 0 bases and J by 7 bases, 8 bases remained unmatched. The CDR3 nucleotides read TGTGCCAGCAGCTTAGCGGGGGACAGGGGCACTGGGACCCAGTACTTC. Amino acids: CASSLAGDRGTGTQYF.

CDR3 nucleotides: TGCAGTGCTAGATATCGGGGCCAGATCACTGAAGCTTTCTTT. Encoded protein: CSARYRGQITEAFF. The chain has TRBV20-1 and TRBJ1-1, with D possibly being TRBD1 (5 bases). Trimming removed 2 bases at V and 4 bases at J, with 14 bases between. Germline V gives CDR1 DFQATT, CDR2 SNEGSKA (reference sequence). CDR3 length: 14 residues.

V and J are TRBV18 and TRBJ2-7; 9 bases are shared with TRBD1. In germline, CDR1 is KGHSH, CDR2 LQKENI. CDR3 size: 16 residues. With V trimmed by 2 bases and J by 5 bases, 10 bases remained unmatched. The CDR3 loop is CASSPESWTGADEQYF. CDR3 nucleotide sequence: TGTGCCAGCTCACCAGAGAGTTGGACAGGGGCAGACGAGCAGTACTTC.

The rearrangement uses TRBV4-1 and TRBJ2-5; D uncertain. V lost 0 bases and J lost 2, with 7 bases in between. The CDR3 is 14 amino acids. Germline V gene lookup returns CDR1 MGHRA and CDR2 YSYEKL. The CDR3 here is CASSQEQGQETQYF. The DNA of the CDR3 is TGCGCCAGCAGCCAAGAGCAAGGTCAAGAGACCCAGTACTTC.

This clonotype turned up a few times. The rearrangement joins TRBV27 to TRBJ1-1; possibly TRBD1 for D (5 bases). Per germline, CDR1 MNHEY and CDR2 SMNVEV (reference sequence). There are 13 residues in the CDR3. Between the trimmed V and J ends, which lost 7 bases and 4 bases, there was a span of 13 bases. DNA of the CDR3: TGTGCCAGCACCTCACGTGGGGGCACTGAAGCTTTCTTT. Translation gives CASTSRGGTEAFF.

This chain uses TRBV5-4 with TRBJ2-4; TRBD2 agrees at 14 bases. V lost 4 bases, J lost 6 bases, and 3 bases stayed unmatched. The CDR3 length is 15 residues. Germline CDR1 SGHNT, CDR2 YYREEE (reference sequence). The CDR3 region is CASSLGTSGGNIQYF. The CDR3, as DNA: TGTGCCAGCAGCCTTGGGACTAGCGGGGGAAACATTCAGTACTTC.

This chain uses TRBV20-1 with TRBJ2-5; the match to TRBD2 covers 10 bases. V shed 5 bases and J 4 bases; nucleotides not matched to a gene: 10. Germline V gene data show CDR1 as DFQATT and CDR2 as SNEGSKA (reference sequence). CDR3 length: 15 amino acids. The CDR3 sequence is CSASLAGALRETQYF. The CDR3 DNA reads TGCAGTGCTTCCCTAGCGGGGGCCCTCCGAGAGACCCAGTACTTC.

This clonotype turned up a few times. CDR3 sequence: CASSLDPGRASSYNSPLHF. CDR3 nucleotide sequence: TGTGCCAGCAGCTTAGATCCGGGCAGGGCGAGCTCCTATAATTCACCCCTCCACTTT. V and J are TRBV11-2 and TRBJ1-6; D is possibly TRBD1 (5 bases). Trimming stripped 0 bases from V and 0 bases from J, with 15 bases between. CDR3 length equals 19 residues. Germline V CDR1 and CDR2: SGHAT, FQNNGV.

The rearrangement uses TRBV12-3 or TRBV12-4 and TRBJ2-7; no definite D call. V dropped 5 bases and J dropped 2 bases, with 10 bases sitting between them. The CDR3 sequence is 13 residues long. The chain's CDR3 is CASSPEETYEQYF. The CDR3 nucleotides read TGTGCCAGCAGTCCCGAGGAGACCTACGAGCAGTACTTC.

The V and J genes are TRBV7-2 and TRBJ2-1; 13 bases map to TRBD2. Germline CDR1 reads SGHTA; CDR2 reads FQGNSA. This CDR3 region has 16 residues. Unmatched junction bases numbered 3, after V lost 3 bases and J lost 4 bases. CDR3 nucleotide sequence: TGTGCCAGCAGCTTGCAACTAGCGGGGGGGTACAATGAGCAGTTCTTC. It yields the protein CASSLQLAGGYNEQFF.

The chain joins TRBV5-6 to TRBJ2-3; weak D call: TRBD1 (6 bases). Trimming shortened V by 4 bases and J by 4 bases, and 16 bases separated the two germline ends. Germline V lookup: CDR1 SGHDT, CDR2 YYEEEE. The CDR3 covers 15 residues. Here the CDR3 DNA reads TGTGCCAGCAGCACCATTTTACAGGGACCAGATACGCAGTATTTT. Translation gives CASSTILQGPDTQYF.

The chain carries TRBV7-2 and TRBJ2-7; D ambiguous. There are 13 residues in the CDR3. Germline lookup yields CDR1 SGHTA and CDR2 FQGNSA. Trimming removed 5 bases at V and 4 bases at J, with 12 bases between. The DNA for the CDR3 is TGTGCCAGCAGCCTTAGGTATGGGTACGAGCAGTACTTC. The encoded protein is CASSLRYGYEQYF.